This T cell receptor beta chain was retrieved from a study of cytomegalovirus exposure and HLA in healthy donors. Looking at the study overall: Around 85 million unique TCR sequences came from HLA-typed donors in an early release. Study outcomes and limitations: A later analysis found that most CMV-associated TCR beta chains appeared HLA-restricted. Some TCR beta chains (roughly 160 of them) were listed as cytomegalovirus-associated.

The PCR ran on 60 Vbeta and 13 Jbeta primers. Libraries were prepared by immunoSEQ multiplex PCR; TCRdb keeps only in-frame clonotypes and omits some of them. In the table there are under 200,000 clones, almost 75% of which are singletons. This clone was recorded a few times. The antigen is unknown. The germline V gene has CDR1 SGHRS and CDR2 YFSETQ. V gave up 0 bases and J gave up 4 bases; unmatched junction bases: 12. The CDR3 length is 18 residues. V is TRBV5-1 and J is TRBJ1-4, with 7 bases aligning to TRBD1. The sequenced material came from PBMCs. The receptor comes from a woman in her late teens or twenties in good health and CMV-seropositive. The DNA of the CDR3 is TGCGCCAGCAGCTTGGTTCCCATGCCGGGACAGCTTAATGAAAAACTGTTTTTT. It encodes CASSLVPMPGQLNEKLFF.